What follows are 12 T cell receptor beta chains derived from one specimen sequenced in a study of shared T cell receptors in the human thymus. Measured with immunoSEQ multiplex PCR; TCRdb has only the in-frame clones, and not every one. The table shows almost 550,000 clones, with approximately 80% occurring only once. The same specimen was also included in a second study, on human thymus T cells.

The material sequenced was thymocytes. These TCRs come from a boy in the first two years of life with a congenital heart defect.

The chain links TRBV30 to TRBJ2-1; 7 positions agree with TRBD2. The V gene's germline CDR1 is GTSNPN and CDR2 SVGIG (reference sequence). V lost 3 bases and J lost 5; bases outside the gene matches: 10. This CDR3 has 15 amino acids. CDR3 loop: CAWRVGRESHNEQFF. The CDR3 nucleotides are TGTGCCTGGAGAGTGGGGCGGGAGTCCCACAATGAGCAGTTCTTC.

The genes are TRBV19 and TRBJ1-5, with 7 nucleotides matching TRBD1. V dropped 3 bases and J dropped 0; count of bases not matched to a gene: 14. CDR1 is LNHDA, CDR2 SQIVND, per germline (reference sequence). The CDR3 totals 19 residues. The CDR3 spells CASSMPSQGVSNSNQPQHF. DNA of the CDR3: TGTGCCAGTAGTATGCCATCGCAGGGGGTGTCTAATAGCAATCAGCCCCAGCATTTT.

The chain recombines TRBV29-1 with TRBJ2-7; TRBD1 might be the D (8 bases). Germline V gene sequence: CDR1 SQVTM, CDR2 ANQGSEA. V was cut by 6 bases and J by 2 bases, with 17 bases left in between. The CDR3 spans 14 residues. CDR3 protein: CSVTNRGTTYEQYF. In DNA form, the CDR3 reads TGCAGCGTGACAAACAGGGGGACTACCTACGAGCAGTACTTC.

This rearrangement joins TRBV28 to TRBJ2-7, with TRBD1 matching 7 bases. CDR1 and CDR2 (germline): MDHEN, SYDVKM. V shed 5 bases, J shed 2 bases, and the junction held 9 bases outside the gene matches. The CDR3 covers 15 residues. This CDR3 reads CASSPRDRTAYEQYF. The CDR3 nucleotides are TGTGCCAGCAGTCCCCGGGACAGAACGGCCTACGAGCAGTACTTC.

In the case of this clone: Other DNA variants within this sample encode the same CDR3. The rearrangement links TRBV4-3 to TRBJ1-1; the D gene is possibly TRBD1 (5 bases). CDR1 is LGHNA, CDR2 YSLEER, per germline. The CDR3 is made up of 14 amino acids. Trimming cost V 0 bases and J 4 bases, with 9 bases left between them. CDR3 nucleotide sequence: TGCGCCAGCAGCCAAGACGTCGGGGGCACTGAAGCTTTCTTT. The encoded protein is CASSQDVGGTEAFF.

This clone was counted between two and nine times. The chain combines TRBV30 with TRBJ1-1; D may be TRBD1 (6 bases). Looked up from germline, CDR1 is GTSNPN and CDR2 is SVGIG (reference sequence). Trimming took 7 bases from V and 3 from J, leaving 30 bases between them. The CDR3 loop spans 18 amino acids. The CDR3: CASYGGLGLANRDTEAFF. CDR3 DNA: TGTGCCTCCTATGGGGGCCTGGGGCTGGCTAACAGGGACACTGAAGCTTTCTTT. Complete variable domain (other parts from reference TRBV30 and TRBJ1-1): SQTIHQWPATLVQPVGSPLSLECTVEGTSNPNLYWYRQAAGRGLQLLFYSVGIGQISSEVPQNLSASRPQDRQFILSSKKLLLSDSGFYLCASYGGLGLANRDTEAFFGQGTRLTVV.

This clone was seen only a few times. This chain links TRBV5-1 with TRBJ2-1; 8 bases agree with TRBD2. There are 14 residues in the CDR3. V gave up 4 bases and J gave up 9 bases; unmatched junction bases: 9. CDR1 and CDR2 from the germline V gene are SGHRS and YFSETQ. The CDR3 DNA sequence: TGCGCCAGCAGCCCCGGGGGGGCAAGGTCTGAGCAGTTCTTC. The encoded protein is CASSPGGARSEQFF.

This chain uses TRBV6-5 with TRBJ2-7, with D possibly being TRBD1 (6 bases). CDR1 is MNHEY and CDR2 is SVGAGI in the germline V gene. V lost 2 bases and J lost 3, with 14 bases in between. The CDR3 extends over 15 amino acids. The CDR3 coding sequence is TGTGCCAGCAGTTACATGCCAGGGGTGCTCTACGAGCAGTACTTC. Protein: CASSYMPGVLYEQYF.

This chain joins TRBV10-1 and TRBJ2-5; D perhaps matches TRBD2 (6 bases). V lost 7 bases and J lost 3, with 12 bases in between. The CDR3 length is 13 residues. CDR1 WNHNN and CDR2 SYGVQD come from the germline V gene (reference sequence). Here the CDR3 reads CASTVGGKETQYF. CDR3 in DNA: TGCGCCAGCACCGTCGGGGGAAAAGAGACCCAGTACTTC.

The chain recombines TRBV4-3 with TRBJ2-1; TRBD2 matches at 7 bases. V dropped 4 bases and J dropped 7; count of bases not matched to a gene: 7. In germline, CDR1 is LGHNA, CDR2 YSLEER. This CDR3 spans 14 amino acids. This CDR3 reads CASSPVAGGNEQFF. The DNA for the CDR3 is TGCGCCAGCAGCCCTGTAGCGGGCGGGAATGAGCAGTTCTTC.

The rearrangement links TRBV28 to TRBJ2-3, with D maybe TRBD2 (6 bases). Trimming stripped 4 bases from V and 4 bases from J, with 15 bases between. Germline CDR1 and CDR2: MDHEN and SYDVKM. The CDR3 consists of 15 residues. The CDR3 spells CASSSGLSAADTQYF. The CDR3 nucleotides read TGTGCCAGCAGTTCCGGACTATCCGCGGCAGATACGCAGTATTTT.

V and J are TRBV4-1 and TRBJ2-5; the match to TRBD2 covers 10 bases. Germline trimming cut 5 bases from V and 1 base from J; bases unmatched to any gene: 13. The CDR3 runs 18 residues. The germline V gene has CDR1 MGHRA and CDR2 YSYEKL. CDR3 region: CASSSLSSSGRGQETQYF. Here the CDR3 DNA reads TGCGCCAGCAGCTCTCTCTCTTCTAGCGGGAGAGGCCAAGAGACCCAGTACTTC.